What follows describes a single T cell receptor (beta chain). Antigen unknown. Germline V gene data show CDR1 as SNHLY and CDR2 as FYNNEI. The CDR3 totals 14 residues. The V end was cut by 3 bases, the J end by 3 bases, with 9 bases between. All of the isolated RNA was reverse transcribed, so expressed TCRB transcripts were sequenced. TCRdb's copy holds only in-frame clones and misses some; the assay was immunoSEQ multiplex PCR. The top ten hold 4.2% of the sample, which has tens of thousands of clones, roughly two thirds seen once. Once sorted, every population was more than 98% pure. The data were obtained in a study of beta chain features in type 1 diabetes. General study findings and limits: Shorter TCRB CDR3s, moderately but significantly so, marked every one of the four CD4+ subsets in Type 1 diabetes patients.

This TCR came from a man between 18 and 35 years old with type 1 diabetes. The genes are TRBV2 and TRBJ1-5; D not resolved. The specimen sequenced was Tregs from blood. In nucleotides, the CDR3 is TGTGCCAGCAGTGAGAGCATAAACAATCAGCCCCAGCATTTT. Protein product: CASSESINNQPQHF. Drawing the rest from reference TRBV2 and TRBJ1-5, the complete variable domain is EPEVTQTPSHQVTQMGQEVILRCVPISNHLYFYWYRQILGQKVEFLVSFYNNEISEKSEIFDDQFSVERPDGSNFTLKIRSTKLEDSAMYFCASSESINNQPQHFGDGTRLSIL.